This T cell receptor beta chain comes out of a study of blood T cell repertoires in COVID-19. As for the study in general: COVID-19 samples, acute and convalescent, were from the United States, Italy and Spain.

The study drew participants aged about 18 to 90 years from 24 US areas. Measured with immunoSEQ multiplex PCR; TCRdb has only the in-frame clones, and not every one. The sample contains some 500,000 clones, 85% to 90% of which appear only once. This CDR3 spans 17 amino acids. Germline assignment: CDR1 LGHNA and CDR2 YSLEER. The ends lost 1 base at V and 3 bases at J; junction bases unmatched: 5. This clonotype originated in a woman aged 40 to 50 who had recovered from COVID-19. The chain couples TRBV4-3 to TRBJ2-2; 10 bases are shared with TRBD2. Input material: PBMCs or T cells enriched from blood (not recorded which). The DNA of the CDR3 is TGCGCCAGCAGCCAAGCAGCGGGAGGGCCGGACACCGGGGAGCTGTTTTTT. Its translation is CASSQAAGGPDTGELFF.